Described below is a single T cell receptor beta chain sequence and its context. The antigen is undetermined. Amplification used 60 Vbeta primers and 13 Jbeta primers. Generated by immunoSEQ multiplex PCR, the TCRdb table keeps only in-frame clones and is missing some. The sample carries 110,000 to 150,000 clones, approximately 78% recorded once. The CDR3 totals 15 residues. Trimming pared 0 bases from V and 6 bases from J, leaving 14 bases between. Germline lookup yields CDR1 MNHEY and CDR2 SVGAGI. The entry originates in a study of cytomegalovirus exposure and HLA in healthy donors. Study-wide findings and caveats: Sequencing probably produced one cluster of sequence variants that were highly shared.

The sequenced sample consisted of PBMCs. The receptor was isolated from a woman under 30 in good health and CMV-seropositive. The gene calls are TRBV6-5 and TRBJ1-2; D is unresolved. The CDR3 DNA reads as TGTGCCAGCAGTTACTCCGGACTTACCTCCCATGGCTACACCTTC. It is translated as CASSYSGLTSHGYTF.